This T cell receptor (beta chain) was profiled in a study of blood T cell repertoires in COVID-19. Germline CDR1 MNHEY, CDR2 SVGAGI. The CDR3 is made up of 15 amino acids. V lost 8 bases and J lost 0; bases outside the gene matches: 7. Original methodology: It was from reference gene primer amplification that nucleated cell counts were estimated. Some clones are missing from TCRdb's copy, which holds only in-frame ones; the method was immunoSEQ multiplex PCR. For V, J and clone size, that table is used; D and trimming come from the DNA. The table shows more than 300,000 clones, with 88% occurring only once. Patients at the Seattle site were enrolled during active infection and followed longitudinally.

This sequence was found in a woman in her twenties or thirties with COVID-19, enrolled during active disease. Sequencing used peripheral blood. The V gene is TRBV6-5, the J gene TRBJ2-7; 10 nucleotides agree with TRBD1. The CDR3 DNA sequence: TGTGCCAGCGAGTCTGGGACAGGGGTCTCCTACGAGCAGTACTTC. This translates into CASESGTGVSYEQYF.